These 18 T cell receptor beta chains originate from one sample sequenced in a study of T cells in Graves' hyperthyroidism and ophthalmopathy. RNA transcripts gave rise to amplified TCR beta CDR3 regions. The HTBI primer set was used in a first-round RT-PCR of the TCR CDR3. TCRdb processed the multiplex PCR reads anew with MiXCR; each CDR3 protein has one entry. The sample records 490,000 or so distinct CDR3 sequences, 20% being singletons. Sequenced: blood. The origin of the receptors is a man aged 35 to 55 with Graves' ophthalmopathy.

This clonotype was detected ten times or more. J is TRBJ2-2 and V is TRBV11-1, with 9 bases matching TRBD1. Germline CDR1 SGHAT, CDR2 FQDESV (reference sequence). The V and J ends lost 5 bases and 2 bases, in that order; junction bases with no gene match: 3. This CDR3 contains 15 residues. CDR3 amino acids: CASSGQGSNTGELFF. Here the CDR3 DNA reads TGTGCCAGCAGCGGACAGGGGTCCAACACCGGGGAGCTGTTTTTT. The full variable domain, rest sourced from reference TRBV11-1 and TRBJ2-2, is EAEVAQSPRYKITEKSQAVAFWCDPISGHATLYWYRQILGQGPELLVQFQDESVVDDSQLPKDRFSAERLKGVDSTLKIQPAELGDSAMYLCASSGQGSNTGELFFGEGSRLTVL.

The chain has TRBV9 and TRBJ1-2, with TRBD1 as a possible D gene (6 bases). Trimming cost V 6 bases and J 4 bases, with 16 bases left between them. The CDR3 consists of 14 residues. Looked up from germline, CDR1 is SGDLS and CDR2 is YYNGEE. CDR3 protein: CASNGGQLLYGYTF. The CDR3, as DNA: TGTGCCAGCAATGGTGGACAGCTCCTCTATGGCTACACCTTC.

The chain uses TRBV30 and TRBJ1-1; TRBD1 aligns across 7 bases. The ends lost 0 bases at V and 4 bases at J; junction bases unmatched: 5. The CDR3 is 14 residues long. Germline V gene lookup returns CDR1 GTSNPN and CDR2 SVGIG (reference sequence). The CDR3 here is CAWSVWGTATEAFF. Written as DNA, the CDR3 is TGTGCCTGGAGTGTATGGGGGACAGCCACTGAAGCTTTCTTT. Full variable domain (remainder filled in from reference TRBV30 and TRBJ1-1): SQTIHQWPATLVQPVGSPLSLECTVEGTSNPNLYWYRQAAGRGLQLLFYSVGIGQISSEVPQNLSASRPQDRQFILSSKKLLLSDSGFYLCAWSVWGTATEAFFGQGTRLTVV.

A few counts support this clonotype. J is TRBJ2-5 and V is TRBV6-1; the D call may be TRBD1 or TRBD2 (5 bases each). The V gene's germline CDR1 is MNHNS and CDR2 SASEGT. CDR3 size: 14 residues. V was pared by 7 bases and J by 3 bases, with 15 bases between. CDR3 DNA: TGTGCCAGCAAGAGGGACCCAAATAAAGAGACCCAGTACTTC. Protein product: CASKRDPNKETQYF.

This clonotype was recorded many times. The gene calls are TRBV11-3 and TRBJ2-7; D call uncertain. This CDR3 region has 13 residues. Trimming pared 6 bases from V and 0 bases from J, leaving 9 bases between. Per germline, CDR1 SGHNT and CDR2 YENEEA. CDR3 amino acids: CASSTESSYEQYF. Written as DNA, the CDR3 is TGTGCCAGCAGTACGGAAAGCTCCTACGAGCAGTACTTC.

This clonotype was counted a few times. Compared with germline, one end of the junction differs, possibly owing to a read error. The V and J genes are TRBV5-8 and TRBJ1-1, with a weak D call TRBD1 (6 bases). Germline V gene data show CDR1 as SGHTS and CDR2 as YDEGEE. The CDR3 extends over 15 amino acids. CDR3 amino acids: CTSRKGVRSDTEAFF. DNA of the CDR3: TGTACCAGCAGGAAGGGGGTGAGGTCGGACACTGAAGCTTTCTTT.

With regard to this clonotype: One end of the junction does not line up with germline, which may come from a read error. J is TRBJ2-5 and V is TRBV7-9, with TRBD1 matching over 7 bases. There are 15 residues in the CDR3. The V gene's germline CDR1 is SEHNR and CDR2 FQNEAQ (reference sequence). CDR3 nucleotide sequence: TGTGCCGGCAGCCCAGGGGGAGTTTTCCAAGAGACCCAGTACTTC. This translates into CAGSPGGVFQETQYF.

This clonotype showed up many times. The chain employs TRBV18 and TRBJ2-1, with 7 bases lining up with TRBD2. Germline assignment: CDR1 KGHSH and CDR2 LQKENI. J gave up 8 bases and V 0 bases, and 1 base lay outside the gene matches. This CDR3 is 13 amino acids long. The DNA for the CDR3 is TGTGCCAGCTCACCACCCACTAGCGATGAGCAGTTCTTC. Protein product: CASSPPTSDEQFF.

The chain has TRBV7-9 and TRBJ2-3; no definite D call. Per the germline V gene, CDR1 is SEHNR and CDR2 is FQNEAQ (reference sequence). The V gene lost 10 bases and the J gene lost 5 bases, with 19 bases spanning the gap. The CDR3 has 14 amino acids. CDR3 in DNA: TGTGCCACTCTCCGGCAAGGGTGGAGAGATACGCAGTATTTT. This gives the protein CATLRQGWRDTQYF.

The chain combines TRBV6-5 with TRBJ1-4; maybe TRBD1 (6 bases). Trimming removed 2 bases at V and 10 bases at J, with 8 bases between. The CDR3 sequence is 12 residues long. Germline CDR1 reads MNHEY; CDR2 reads SVGAGI. The CDR3: CASSYKGGKLFF. CDR3 DNA: TGTGCCAGCAGTTACAAAGGGGGAAAACTGTTTTTT.

The chain employs TRBV10-3 and TRBJ1-1; D is unresolved. The V and J ends lost 6 bases and 1 base respectively, with 15 bases between them. The CDR3 consists of 15 residues. Germline V gene lookup returns CDR1 ENHRY and CDR2 SYGVKD. The CDR3 loop is CAISRFDGENTEAFF. For the CDR3, the DNA is TGTGCCATCAGCCGGTTTGATGGTGAGAACACTGAAGCTTTCTTT.

V gene TRBV2 combines with J gene TRBJ1-1; D not certain. The germline V gene has CDR1 SNHLY and CDR2 FYNNEI. The CDR3 runs to 13 residues. Trimming left V 6 bases short and J 1 base short, with 9 bases between. This chain's CDR3 is CASREGENTEAFF. DNA for the CDR3: TGTGCCAGCAGAGAGGGAGAGAACACTGAAGCTTTCTTT.

Note on this clonotype: A much bigger clone sits one base away, suggesting this may be a read error. This chain uses TRBV5-1 with TRBJ2-1; D call uncertain. The J call may be faulty, since TRBJ2-7 better matches the DNA end. The CDR3 sequence is 11 residues long. Germline values: CDR1 SGHRS, CDR2 YFSETQ. CDR3 DNA: TGCGCCAGCAGCGACAACAATGAGCAGTACTTC. This encodes CASSDNNEQYF.

This sequence joins TRBV5-1 and TRBJ2-7, with 7 positions matching TRBD2. The V and J ends lost 0 bases and 5 bases, in that order; junction bases with no gene match: 11. Germline V gene data show CDR1 as SGHRS and CDR2 as YFSETQ. The CDR3 runs 16 residues. CDR3: CASSLDGRGGIDEQYF. The CDR3 DNA follows: TGCGCCAGCAGCTTGGACGGTCGCGGGGGAATCGACGAGCAGTACTTC.

In this sample, this clonotype turned up a few times. The chain uses TRBV5-1 and TRBJ2-1; 8 bases fit TRBD2. The CDR3 length is 15 residues. In germline, CDR1 is SGHRS, CDR2 YFSETQ. With V trimmed by 4 bases and J by 5 bases, 8 bases remained unmatched. The CDR3 sequence: CASSLTSGADNEQFF. The DNA for the CDR3 is TGCGCCAGCAGCCTAACTAGCGGAGCAGACAATGAGCAGTTCTTC.

The rearrangement links TRBV19 to TRBJ1-1; no firm D call. The V gene lost 4 bases and the J gene lost 4 bases, with 16 bases spanning the gap. The CDR3 runs to 15 residues. CDR1 LNHDA and CDR2 SQIVND come from the germline V gene (reference sequence). Written as DNA, the CDR3 is TGTGCCAGTAGTAAGGCAGGTGGAGCCGTCACTGAAGCTTTCTTT. Its protein is CASSKAGGAVTEAFF. The full variable domain, in which reference TRBV19 and TRBJ1-1 provide the parts outside the CDR3, is DGGITQSPKYLFRKEGQNVTLSCEQNLNHDAMYWYRQDPGQGLRLIYYSQIVNDFQKGDIAEGYSVSREKKESFPLTVTSAQKNPTAFYLCASSKAGGAVTEAFFGQGTRLTVV.

In its sample, this clonotype was seen many times. V and J are TRBV7-8 and TRBJ2-7; a possible D gene is TRBD2 (5 bases). V gave up 5 bases and J gave up 2 bases, with 13 bases separating them. Germline CDR1 and CDR2: SGHVS and FQNEAQ. The CDR3 contains 14 residues. The CDR3 nucleotides read TGTGCCAGCAGCCCACGCGGAGGAGCCTACGAGCAGTACTTC. Translated, it gives CASSPRGGAYEQYF.

This clonotype was detected a few times. This chain joins TRBV12-3 or TRBV12-4 and TRBJ2-7, with 9 positions matching TRBD1. The trim removed 1 base at V and 8 bases at J, leaving 6 bases unmatched. This CDR3 has 14 residues. CDR3 nucleotide sequence: TGTGCCAGCAGTTTAGACGGGACAGGGTTGAAGCAGTACTTC. Translated, it gives CASSLDGTGLKQYF.